The text below deals with one T cell receptor beta chain. The data originate from a study of blood T cell repertoires in COVID-19. The protocol was immunoSEQ multiplex PCR, while the TCRdb copy is restricted to in-frame clones and leaves out a portion. The sample contains about 200,000 clones, roughly 90% of which appear only once. This receptor was identified in a man younger than 40 who had recovered from COVID-19. The source material was peripheral blood.

The CDR3 sequence: CASSFVFGSSGNTIYF. Here the CDR3 DNA reads TGTGCCAGCAGTTTCGTTTTCGGTAGCTCTGGAAACACCATATATTTT. V usage is TRBV6-5 and J usage is TRBJ1-3; D unresolved. In germline, CDR1 is MNHEY, CDR2 SVGAGI. Trimming cost V 4 bases and J 0 bases, with 13 bases left between them. The CDR3 is made up of 16 amino acids.